This T cell receptor beta chain was profiled in a study of CD8 T cells in ankylosing spondylitis. Findings of the study overall: Within ankylosing spondylitis blood, a TCR beta motif made up of seven to nine highly homologous variants appeared to be characteristic.

TCRdb reprocessed the 5' RACE reads via MiXCR and lists one record per CDR3 protein. The sample gives roughly 40,000 distinct CDR3 sequences, roughly 9.6% of which show up once; about 1.4% is in the top ten. The V end lost 5 bases, the J end lost 9 bases, and 14 bases lay between the germline ends. Germline values: CDR1 SEHNR, CDR2 FQNEAQ (reference sequence). The CDR3 covers 13 residues. On this clonotype itself: The antigen remains undetermined.

The clonotype comes from a male donor with ankylosing spondylitis or in good health (not recorded which). The sequenced sample was blood, either unsorted or a sorted T cell fraction (not recorded which). The chain carries TRBV7-9 and TRBJ1-5; D is possibly TRBD1 (5 bases). CDR3: CASSNPGTWPQHF. As DNA, the CDR3 is TGTGCCAGCAGCAACCCTGGGACCTGGCCCCAGCATTTT.